This TCR beta chain was identified in a study of blood T cell repertoires in COVID-19. Overall study context: Samples of COVID-19 (acute and convalescent) were obtained from the United States, Italy and Spain. PBMCs, B-cell-depleted T cells, or T cells were the source of the cDNA or gDNA that made up the material.

Authors' processing steps: Cell counts per sample came from amplifying reference gene primers. The protocol was immunoSEQ multiplex PCR, while the TCRdb copy is restricted to in-frame clones and leaves out a portion. The V and J calls and the clone size are those of that table, but D and trimming were determined from the DNA. The sample holds 110,000 to 150,000 clones, over 70% seen once. Germline loops: CDR1 SGHTA, CDR2 FQGTGA. V shed 2 bases and J shed 5 bases, with 9 bases lying between them. This CDR3 is 13 amino acids long. Sequencing was done on a sample of peripheral blood. The chain carries TRBV7-3 and TRBJ1-1; the D is unclear. The clonotype comes from a human donor in a cohort sampled during active COVID-19. The CDR3 sequence is CASSLVPETEAFF. CDR3 coding DNA: TGTGCCAGCAGCTTAGTCCCGGAGACTGAAGCTTTCTTT.